This T cell receptor beta chain originates from a study of CD8 T cells in ankylosing spondylitis. Study-level points and caveats: About 8 highly homologous variants formed a TCR beta motif that appeared characteristic of ankylosing spondylitis blood. The clones that were linked to disease were reported to be significantly enriched in matched synovial fluid samples from ankylosing spondylitis patients. CD8+ cells made up the disease-linked clones, which were relatively rare in peripheral blood.

At least ten counts were recorded for this clonotype. Its antigen is still unknown. Germline V gene lookup returns CDR1 MNHEY and CDR2 SVGAGI. V gave up 7 bases and J gave up 5 bases; unmatched junction bases: 7. The CDR3 is 14 amino acids. TCRdb passed the 5' RACE reads through MiXCR, listing each CDR3 protein once. The table records about 130,000 distinct CDR3 sequences, approximately 7.4% of them present only once. The genes are TRBV6-5 and TRBJ2-3, with 9 bases that match TRBD2. The sequence came from a female donor with ankylosing spondylitis or in good health (not recorded which). Source material: blood, either unsorted or a sorted T cell fraction (not recorded which). In DNA, the CDR3 is TGTGCCAGCAAACTAAGCGGGGGGTTAGATACGCAGTATTTT. Amino acid sequence: CASKLSGGLDTQYF.